The present entry profiles one T cell receptor beta chain with its context. Its target is unknown. Relapses following autologous stem cell transplantation were seen in all patients, with brentuximab vedotin exposure varying. This record belongs to a study of PD-1 blockade in classical Hodgkin lymphoma. Findings and caveats of the study: According to reports, newly diagnosed patients had lower baseline TCR diversity than healthy donors, and relapsed/refractory patients had lower baseline TCR diversity still. Similar baseline diversity was found in complete responders and newly diagnosed patients.

Clones were sequenced by immunoSEQ multiplex PCR, and TCRdb holds only the in-frame ones, with some missing. The table shows more than 140,000 clones, with 78% occurring only once. V was cut by 4 bases and J by 4 bases, with 13 bases left in between. CDR1 is SGDLS, CDR2 YYNGEE, per germline. This CDR3 is built from 14 residues. This specimen consisted of peripheral blood mononuclear cells (PBMCs), obtained before the second cycle of nivolumab. The receptor's source is a human donor with classical Hodgkin lymphoma. This chain connects TRBV9 to TRBJ2-3, with D tentatively TRBD2 (6 bases). This chain's CDR3 is CASSRGGEADTQYF. DNA of the CDR3: TGTGCCAGCAGCAGGGGCGGGGAGGCAGATACGCAGTATTTT.